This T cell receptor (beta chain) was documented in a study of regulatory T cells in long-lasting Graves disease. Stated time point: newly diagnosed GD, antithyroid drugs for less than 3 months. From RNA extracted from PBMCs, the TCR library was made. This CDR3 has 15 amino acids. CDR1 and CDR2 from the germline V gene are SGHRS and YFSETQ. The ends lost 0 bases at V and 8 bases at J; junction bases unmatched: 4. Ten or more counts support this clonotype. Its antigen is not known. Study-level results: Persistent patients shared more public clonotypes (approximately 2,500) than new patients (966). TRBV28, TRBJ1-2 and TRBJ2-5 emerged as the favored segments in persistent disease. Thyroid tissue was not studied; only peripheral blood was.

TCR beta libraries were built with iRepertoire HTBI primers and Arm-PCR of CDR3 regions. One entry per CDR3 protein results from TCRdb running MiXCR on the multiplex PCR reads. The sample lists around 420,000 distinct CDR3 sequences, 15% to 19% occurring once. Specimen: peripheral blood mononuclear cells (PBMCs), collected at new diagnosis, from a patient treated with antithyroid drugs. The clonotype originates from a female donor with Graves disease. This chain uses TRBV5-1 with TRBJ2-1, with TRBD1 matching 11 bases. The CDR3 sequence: CASSLGGQGEHEQFF. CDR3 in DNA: TGCGCCAGCAGCTTGGGGGGACAGGGGGAGCATGAGCAGTTCTTC.